The T cell receptor beta chain described here comes from a study of identical twins. CDR1 SGHRS and CDR2 YFSETQ come from the germline V gene. Trimming shortened V by 7 bases and J by 0 bases, and 12 bases separated the two germline ends. The CDR3 has 14 residues. TCRdb reprocessed the 5' RACE reads with MiXCR, giving one entry per CDR3 protein. The repertoire holds under 300,000 distinct CDR3 sequences, with over 11% as singletons. The sequencing input was memory (CD45RO+) T cells sorted from blood. The chain combines TRBV5-1 with TRBJ2-3; no firm D call. The receptor was derived from a woman under 30 in good health. CDR3 loop: CASRPVQSTDTQYF. In nucleotides, the CDR3 is TGCGCCAGCCGGCCGGTCCAAAGCACAGATACGCAGTATTTT.